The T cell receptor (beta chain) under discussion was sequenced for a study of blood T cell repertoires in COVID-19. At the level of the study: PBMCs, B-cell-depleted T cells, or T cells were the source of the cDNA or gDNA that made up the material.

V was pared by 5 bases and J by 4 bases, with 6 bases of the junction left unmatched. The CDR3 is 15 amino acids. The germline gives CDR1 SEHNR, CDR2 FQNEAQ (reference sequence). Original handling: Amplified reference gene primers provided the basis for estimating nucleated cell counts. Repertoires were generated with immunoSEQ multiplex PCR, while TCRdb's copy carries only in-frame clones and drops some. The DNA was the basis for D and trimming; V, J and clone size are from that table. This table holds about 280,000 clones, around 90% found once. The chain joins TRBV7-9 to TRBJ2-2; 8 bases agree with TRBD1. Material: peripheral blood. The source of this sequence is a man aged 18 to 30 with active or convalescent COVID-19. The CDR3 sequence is CASSARGPGTGELFF. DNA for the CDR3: TGTGCCAGCAGCGCCAGGGGGCCGGGCACCGGGGAGCTGTTTTTT.